This entry lists 4 T cell receptor beta chains sequenced from one sample in a study of blood T cell repertoires in COVID-19. Some clones are missing from TCRdb's copy, which holds only in-frame ones; the method was immunoSEQ multiplex PCR. The profile shows 300,000 to 400,000 clones, over 75% of them singletons. The material sequenced was PBMCs or T cells enriched from blood (not recorded which). These receptors all come from a woman aged 25-40 years who had recovered from COVID-19.

This sequence joins TRBV3-1 (or the pseudogene TRBV3-2) and TRBJ1-2; the D gene is possibly TRBD1 (5 bases). The germline V gene has CDR1 LGHDT and CDR2 YNNKEL (reference sequence). CDR3 length: 18 amino acids. Trimming took off 1 base at V and 6 bases at J, with 24 bases between the two ends. The CDR3 sequence: CASSQGVSVGTSSDGYTF. For the CDR3, the DNA is TGTGCCAGCAGCCAAGGGGTCTCGGTAGGGACTAGTTCGGATGGCTACACCTTC.

The chain uses TRBV13 and TRBJ2-1; a possible D gene is TRBD1 (6 bases). V was cut by 3 bases and J by 7 bases, with 16 bases left in between. Germline V gene data show CDR1 as PRHDT and CDR2 as FYEKMQ (reference sequence). The CDR3 has 15 amino acids. CDR3 DNA sequence: TGTGCCAGCAGCTTCCCGCGTCCCAGGGGTAATGAGCAGTTCTTC. Protein product: CASSFPRPRGNEQFF.

The chain couples TRBV6-6 to TRBJ2-3, with 9 bases identical to TRBD1. The CDR3 has 15 amino acids. The ends lost 8 bases at V and 1 base at J; junction bases unmatched: 7. Germline CDR1 and CDR2: MNHNY and SVGAGI (reference sequence). The CDR3 DNA follows: TGTGCCAGCTCTCCCGGGACAGGGCGCACAGATACGCAGTATTTT. Amino acids: CASSPGTGRTDTQYF.

The V call is TRBV20-1, the J call TRBJ1-1; D unresolved. Germline CDR1 and CDR2: DFQATT and SNEGSKA (reference sequence). Trimming took 4 bases from V and 4 from J, leaving 7 bases between them. The CDR3 extends over 11 amino acids. Here the CDR3 DNA reads TGCAGTGCTAAAGTAGTCACTGAAGCTTTCTTT. Its protein is CSAKVVTEAFF.